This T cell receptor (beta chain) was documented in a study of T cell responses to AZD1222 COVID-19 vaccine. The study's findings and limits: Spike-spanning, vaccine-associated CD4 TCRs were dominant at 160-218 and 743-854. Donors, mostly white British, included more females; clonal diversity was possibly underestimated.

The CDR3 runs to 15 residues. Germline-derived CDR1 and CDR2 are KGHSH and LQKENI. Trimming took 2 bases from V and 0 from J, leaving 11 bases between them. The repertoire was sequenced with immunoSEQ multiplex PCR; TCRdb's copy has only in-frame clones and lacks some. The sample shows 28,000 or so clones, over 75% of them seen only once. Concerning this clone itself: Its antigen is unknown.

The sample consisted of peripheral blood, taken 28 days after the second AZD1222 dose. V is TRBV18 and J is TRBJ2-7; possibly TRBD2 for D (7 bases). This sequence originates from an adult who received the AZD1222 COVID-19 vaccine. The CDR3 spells CASSPGGGVSYEQYF. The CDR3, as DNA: TGTGCCAGCTCACCAGGCGGGGGCGTCTCCTACGAGCAGTACTTC.